The clone carrying this T cell receptor beta chain was counted at least ten times. Its antigen remains unidentified. The template was RNA from unsorted bulk tissue. More than 3 cm separated this lung sample from the edge of the tumor. Between August and November 2014, newly diagnosed, chemotherapy-naive lung cancer patients underwent thoracic surgery in China. Three rounds of nested PCR, following a modified ARM-PCR protocol, produced the TCRbeta library. Each CDR3 protein is one row after TCRdb ran MiXCR on the multiplex PCR reads. The sample has tens of thousands of distinct CDR3 sequences, more than 65% seen once. Trimming took 5 bases from V and 3 from J; bases not matched to a gene: 4. The CDR3 contains 13 residues. CDR1 is MDHEN, CDR2 SYDVKM, per germline. The record originates from a study of tumor and adjacent non-tumor tissue in lung cancer. Study context: Aged about 31 to 80 years, patients included 10 men and 5 women with stage I to III disease. On average, productive TCRbeta reads reached some 4.2 million per sample. Points from the study as a whole: In normal lung, the top 100 clones were significantly more dominant than in tumor.

The source of this sequence is a man aged 55-75 years with non-small cell lung cancer. Sequencing was done on a sample of distant non-tumor lung tissue. The chain is built from TRBV28 and TRBJ2-7, with 7 bases lining up with TRBD1. CDR3 protein: CASSPGTDYEQYF. The CDR3 DNA sequence: TGTGCCAGCAGTCCCGGGACAGACTACGAGCAGTACTTC. The full variable domain, its missing parts supplied by reference TRBV28 and TRBJ2-7, is DVKVTQSSRYLVKRTGEKVFLECVQDMDHENMFWYRQDPGLGLRLIYFSYDVKMKEKGDIPEGYSVSREKKERFSLILESASTNQTSMYLCASSPGTDYEQYFGPGTRLTVT.